The present T cell receptor (beta chain) was sequenced within a study of T cell responses to AZD1222 COVID-19 vaccine. Regarding the study as a whole: A rise in Spike-specific TCR breadth and depth followed two AZD1222 doses. Donors skewed white British and female; clonal diversity was possibly underestimated.

The method was immunoSEQ multiplex PCR; TCRdb's version includes in-frame clones alone and lacks a portion of them. The profile shows about 110,000 clones, approximately 84% of them singletons. CDR1 and CDR2 from the germline V gene are LGHDT and YNNKEL (reference sequence). CDR3 size: 11 residues. V was trimmed by 6 bases and J by 4 bases, leaving 4 bases between them. Note on this clone: The antigen is not known.

The source material was peripheral blood, sampled on day 0 of AZD1222 vaccination. This TCR derives from an adult in good health. The chain links TRBV3-1 (or the pseudogene TRBV3-2) to TRBJ2-1; no firm D call. CDR3 loop: CASSRYNEQFF. CDR3 coding DNA: TGTGCCAGCAGTAGATACAATGAGCAGTTCTTC.